This T cell receptor (beta chain) came from a study of regulatory T cells in long-lasting Graves disease. Time point noted: newly diagnosed GD, antithyroid drugs for less than 3 months. The TCR library was made from RNA extracted from PBMCs. Building the TCR beta libraries relied on iRepertoire HTBI primers, and CDR3 regions underwent Arm-PCR. TCRdb processed the multiplex PCR reads anew with MiXCR; each CDR3 protein has one entry. The table has roughly 500,000 distinct CDR3 sequences, 9.5% to 15% seen once. This clonotype showed up many times. CDR1 and CDR2 (germline): SGHDN, FVKESK. V shed 4 bases, J shed 6 bases, and the junction held 4 bases outside the gene matches. This CDR3 region has 14 residues. This sample also belongs to another study, concerning T cells in Graves' hyperthyroidism and ophthalmopathy.

The sequence came from a woman in her twenties or thirties with Graves disease. Sequences were derived from peripheral blood mononuclear cells (PBMCs), sampled at new diagnosis, from a patient treated with antithyroid drugs. The rearrangement uses TRBV14 and TRBJ2-1; TRBD1 matches 9 bases. The CDR3 DNA sequence: TGTGCCAGCAGCCTACAGGGGGCATTCAATGAGCAGTTCTTC. This codes for CASSLQGAFNEQFF.